This entry describes one T cell receptor (beta chain). The target antigen is unknown. The data stem from a study of T-cell reconstitution after alpha-beta-depleted transplantation in children. The authors prepared the TCRbeta library with unique molecular identifiers. TCRdb reprocessed the PCR reads via MiXCR and lists one record per CDR3 protein. The table lists about 340,000 distinct CDR3 sequences, 15% to 20% of them singletons, with roughly 40% in the top ten. Germline assignment: CDR1 LGHDT and CDR2 YNNKEL (reference sequence). Trimming pared 3 bases from V and 7 bases from J, leaving 7 bases between. The CDR3 is made up of 12 amino acids. General study points: It was newly produced T cells that mostly accounted for T-cell counts and diversity one year after transplant. Surviving recipient T cells and thymic progenitors produced the high day-60 TCRbeta diversity seen in some patients.

Specimen: PBMCs, mostly from graft donor cells, collected 360 days after TCRalphabeta/CD19-depleted stem cell transplant. The chain employs TRBV3-1 and TRBJ2-4; D is ambiguous. The TCR comes from a male patient aged 2-15 years who had a stem cell transplant for acute lymphoblastic leukemia, so the T cells may come from the graft donor. The CDR3 is CASSQERNIQYF. The CDR3 DNA is TGTGCCAGCAGCCAGGAAAGGAACATTCAGTACTTC.